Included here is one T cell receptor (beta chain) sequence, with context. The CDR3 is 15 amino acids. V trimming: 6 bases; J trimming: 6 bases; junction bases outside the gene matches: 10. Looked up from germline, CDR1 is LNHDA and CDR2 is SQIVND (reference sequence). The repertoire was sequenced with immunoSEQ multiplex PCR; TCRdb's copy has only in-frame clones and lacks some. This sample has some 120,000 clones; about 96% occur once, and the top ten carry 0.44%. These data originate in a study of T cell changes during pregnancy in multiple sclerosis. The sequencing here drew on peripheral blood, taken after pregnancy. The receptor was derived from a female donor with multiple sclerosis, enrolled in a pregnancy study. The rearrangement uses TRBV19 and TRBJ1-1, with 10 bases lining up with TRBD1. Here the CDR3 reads CASSPSPTGGAEAFF. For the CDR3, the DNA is TGTGCCAGTAGCCCTAGCCCGACAGGGGGCGCTGAAGCTTTCTTT.